The clone carrying this T cell receptor (beta chain) was seen a handful of times. Germline-derived CDR1 and CDR2 are SGHNT and YENEEA. The CDR3 is 13 residues long. V lost 7 bases, J lost 4 bases, and 6 bases stayed unmatched. This entry comes from a study of T cell responses to AZD1222 COVID-19 vaccine. Produced via immunoSEQ multiplex PCR; TCRdb's table is partial and in-frame only. The sample consists of about 97,000 clones, roughly 90% of them appearing once. Source: peripheral blood, taken on day 0 of AZD1222 vaccination. The origin of this receptor is an adult in good health. The chain links TRBV11-3 to TRBJ2-7, with 8 bases identical to TRBD1. The CDR3 reads CASTGTGSYEQYF. The CDR3 bases are TGTGCCAGCACCGGGACAGGAAGTTACGAGCAGTACTTC.